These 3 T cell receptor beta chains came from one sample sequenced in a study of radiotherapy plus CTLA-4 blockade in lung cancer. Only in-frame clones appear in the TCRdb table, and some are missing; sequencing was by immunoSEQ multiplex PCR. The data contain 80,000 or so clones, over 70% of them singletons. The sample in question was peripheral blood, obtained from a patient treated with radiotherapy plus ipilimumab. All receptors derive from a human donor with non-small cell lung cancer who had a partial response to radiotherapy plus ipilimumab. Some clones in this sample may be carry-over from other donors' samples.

Here the CDR3 DNA reads TGTGCCAGCAGCTTGGGGCCGGGACTTCTGTCCTACGAGCAGTACTTC. This encodes CASSLGPGLLSYEQYF. This chain links TRBV5-5 with TRBJ2-5, with a weak D call TRBD2 (6 bases). The DNA end is more similar to TRBJ2-7, so the J call may be wrong. From germline, CDR1 is SGHKS and CDR2 YYEKEE (reference sequence). The CDR3 spans 16 residues.

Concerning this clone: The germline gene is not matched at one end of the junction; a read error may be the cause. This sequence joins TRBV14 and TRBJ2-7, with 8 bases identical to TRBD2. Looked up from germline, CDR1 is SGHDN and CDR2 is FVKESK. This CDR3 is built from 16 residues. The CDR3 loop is CASSQFLSGTSSEQYF. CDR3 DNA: TGTGCCAGCAGCCAATTCCTTAGCGGGACCTCCTCCGAGCAGTACTTC.

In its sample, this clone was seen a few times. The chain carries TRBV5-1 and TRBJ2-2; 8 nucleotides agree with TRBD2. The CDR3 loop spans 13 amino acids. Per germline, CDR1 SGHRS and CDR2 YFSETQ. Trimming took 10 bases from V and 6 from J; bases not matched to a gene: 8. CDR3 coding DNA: TGCGCCTCCACAAGTAGCGGGGCCGGGGAGCTGTTTTTT. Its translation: CASTSSGAGELFF. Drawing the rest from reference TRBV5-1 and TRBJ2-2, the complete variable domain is KAGVTQTPRYLIKTRGQQVTLSCSPISGHRSVSWYQQTPGQGLQFLFEYFSETQRNKGNFPGRFSGRQFSNSRSEMNVSTLELGDSALYLCASTSSGAGELFFGEGSRLTVL.